This T cell receptor (beta chain) appears in the sequencing data of a study of shared clonotypes between healthy human individuals. Template for every sorted-subset replicate PCR totaled 200 to 250 ng DNA, around 33,000 T cell genomes. The table came from immunoSEQ multiplex PCR; TCRdb's copy has only in-frame clones and leaves some out. This sample carries roughly 890,000 clones, about 92% of them seen once, and the ten largest clones take around 24%. In the naive CD8 group, cells lacked CD45RO and were positively selected for CCR7, so terminally differentiated effector memory CD45RA+ cells were left out. Healthy and HIV-negative, the adult donors had no recent acute infections or vaccinations. CDR3 length: 12 residues. Trimming took 3 bases from V and 9 from J, leaving 14 bases between them. Germline CDR1 is SQVTM and CDR2 is ANQGSEA. Details on this clone: Its target is unknown.

Whole-study results and caveats: Estimated richness values were generally larger in naive subsets than in memory subsets.

The clonotype comes from a man between 25 and 39 years old in good health. V and J are TRBV29-1 and TRBJ1-2; possibly TRBD1 for D (6 bases). The sequencing input was naive CD8+ T cells sorted from blood. CDR3 amino acids: CSVDGGAESYTF. CDR3 in DNA: TGCAGCGTTGACGGGGGGGCCGAAAGCTACACCTTC.